A selection of T cell receptor beta chains follows, all from one sample in a study of blood T cell repertoires in COVID-19. TCRdb keeps only in-frame clones here, not all; method: immunoSEQ multiplex PCR. The repertoire has about 87,000 clones, roughly 82% of them found once; the top ten carry 25%. The sample comprised peripheral blood. The receptors derive from a human donor in a cohort sampled during active COVID-19. The CDR3 runs from the conserved cysteine through the conserved F or W. Each record gives: J gene, clone size, V gene, D gene, CDR3 DNA, CDR3 protein. D genes are given only for firm matches. A clone size is listed for some rows: how often the clone was seen (once, few, many), or a class if it is expanded.

TRBJ1-2,.,TRBV28,.,TGTGCCAGCAGTTTATATCCGGGGGTTAACTATGGCTACACCTTC,CASSLYPGVNYGYTF
TRBJ1-6,.,TRBV2,.,TGTGCCAGCAGACTCGATAATTCACCCCTCCACTTT,CASRLDNSPLHF
TRBJ1-6,.,TRBV6-2/TRBV6-3,TRBD1,TGTGCCAGCAGTTACCAACCGGACAGGGGTGCACCCCTCCACTTT,CASSYQPDRGAPLHF
TRBJ1-4,.,TRBV2,TRBD1,TGTGCCAGCAGTTTGGGACAGGGACGCGAAAAACTGTTTTTT,CASSLGQGREKLFF
TRBJ1-4,.,TRBV10-3,TRBD1,TGTGCCATCAGTGAGTCTAAGACAGGGGATGAAAAACTGTTTTTT,CAISESKTGDEKLFF
TRBJ1-6,.,TRBV3-1/TRBV3-2,.,TGTGCCAGCAGCCAAGATTACTCAGGGTTAAATTCACCCCTCCACTTT,CASSQDYSGLNSPLHF
TRBJ2-1,.,TRBV28,.,TGTGCCAGCCTTTCAATGGGGACTTACAATGAGCAGTTCTTC,CASLSMGTYNEQFF
TRBJ2-2,.,TRBV4-3,.,TGCGCCAGCAGCCAAGAGCTAACAGCCCCCGGGGAGCTGTTTTTT,CASSQELTAPGELFF
TRBJ2-7,.,TRBV3-1/TRBV3-2,.,TGTGCCAGCAGCCAGCAAAGGAGCTCCTACGAGCAGTACTTC,CASSQQRSSYEQYF
TRBJ2-6,.,TRBV9,TRBD2,TGTGCCAGCAGCGTAGCCGGGGGGGCTGGGGCCAACGTCCTGACTTTC,CASSVAGGAGANVLTF
TRBJ2-3,few,TRBV4-3,TRBD2,TGCGCCAGCAGCCAGGGACTAGCTACCCGCACAGATACGCAGTATTTT,CASSQGLATRTDTQYF
TRBJ1-1,once,TRBV2,.,TGTGCCAGCATTCAGGGTTCGACTGAAGCTTTCTTT,CASIQGSTEAFF
TRBJ1-5,.,TRBV28,.,TGTGCCAGCAGGCCTACGGGGGGGCTGGGGCAGCCCCAGCATTTT,CASRPTGGLGQPQHF
TRBJ2-2,.,TRBV7-3,TRBD2,TGTGCCAGCAGTCCCCGCGGGGGAGAGTGGGGAACCAGGGAGCTGTTTTTT,CASSPRGGEWGTRELFF
TRBJ2-1,.,TRBV2,.,TGTGCCAGCAGTGAGGGACACCTCTACAATGAGCAGTTCTTC,CASSEGHLYNEQFF
TRBJ1-1,.,TRBV7-9,TRBD1,TGTGCCAGCAGCGGGAAGACAGGGGGTCCTGAAGCTTTCTTT,CASSGKTGGPEAFF
TRBJ2-7,.,TRBV7-9,.,TGTGCCAGCAGCTTAAGTCAGGGTTACGAGCAGTACTTC,CASSLSQGYEQYF
TRBJ2-1,.,TRBV3-1/TRBV3-2,TRBD2,TGTGCCAGCAGCCTAACTAGCGGGGGGGAATATGAGCAGTTCTTC,CASSLTSGGEYEQFF
TRBJ2-6,.,TRBV28,.,TGTGCCAGCAGTTTAGAGGGGGCCAACGTCCTGACTTTC,CASSLEGANVLTF
TRBJ2-6,.,TRBV9,TRBD1,TGTGCCAGCAGCAGGGACAGGACCTACTCTGGGGCCAACGTCCTGACTTTC,CASSRDRTYSGANVLTF
TRBJ2-5,.,TRBV27,.,TGTGCCAGCGGGAGGGGGTTGGAGACCCAGTACTTC,CASGRGLETQYF
TRBJ2-4,.,TRBV7-2,.,TGTGCCAGCAGCTTAGCGTGGGGAGGCCAAAACATTCAGTACTTC,CASSLAWGGQNIQYF
TRBJ2-6,once,TRBV9,.,TGTGCCAGCAGCTCCCGCGCACAGGTTTCCGACTCTGGGGCCAACGTCCTGACTTTC,CASSSRAQVSDSGANVLTF
TRBJ2-7,.,TRBV19,TRBD1,TGTGCCAGTAGTCTCCCGGGACAGACCTACGAGCAGTACTTC,CASSLPGQTYEQYF
TRBJ2-2,many,TRBV27,TRBD2,TGTGCCAGCAGTTTATCTTGGAACAGGCTAGCGGGGAAGAACACCGGGGAGCTGTTTTTT,CASSLSWNRLAGKNTGELFF
TRBJ2-6,.,TRBV24-1,TRBD1,TGTGCCACCAGTGATCCCTCTGCGCAGACAGGGGTTTCTGGGGCCAACGTCCTGACTTTC,CATSDPSAQTGVSGANVLTF
TRBJ2-6,few,TRBV5-4,.,TGTGCCAGCAGCTTGGATGGGGGCAGGACTGGGGCCAACGTCCTGACTTTC,CASSLDGGRTGANVLTF
TRBJ2-5,.,TRBV9,TRBD2,TGTGCCAGCAGCGACGGGACTAGCGGGGGGGAACAAGAGACCCAGTACTTC,CASSDGTSGGEQETQYF
TRBJ2-5,.,TRBV19,TRBD2,TGTGCCAGTACCCCCCCTTCGGGAGGGCAAGAGACCCAGTACTTC,CASTPPSGGQETQYF
TRBJ2-7,.,TRBV9,TRBD1,TGTGCCAGCAGCCCAGGGGGCACGTCCTACGAGCAGTACTTC,CASSPGGTSYEQYF
TRBJ2-7,.,TRBV5-6,TRBD2,TGTGCCAGCAGCCCAACGACTAGCGGGGGCTCCTACGAGCAGTACTTC,CASSPTTSGGSYEQYF
TRBJ1-1,.,TRBV12-3/TRBV12-4,.,TGTGCCAGCAGTTTAGCAGGAGACACTGAAGCTTTCTTT,CASSLAGDTEAFF
TRBJ2-1,.,TRBV10-3,TRBD2,TGTGCCGCCTCCACTAGCGGGAGGGCCGCTAACAATGAGCAGTTCTTC,CAASTSGRAANNEQFF
TRBJ2-1,once,TRBV18,TRBD2,TGTGCCAGCTCACCACCGAGCGGGATGGGCAATGAGCAGTTCTTC,CASSPPSGMGNEQFF
TRBJ1-1,.,TRBV11-3,.,TGTGCCAGCAGCTGGGGGCCGGCGGAGGAAGCTTTCTTT,CASSWGPAEEAFF
TRBJ2-1,.,TRBV4-1,TRBD2,TGCGCCCGCTGCCGACGGGAGCGGGAGCGCTCCTACAATGAGCAGTTCTTC,CARCRRERERSYNEQFF
TRBJ2-7,once,TRBV5-1,.,TGCGCCAGCAGCTTGGGTGGAATGGGGCTCTACGAGCAGTACTTC,CASSLGGMGLYEQYF
TRBJ2-5,.,TRBV4-1,.,TGCGCCAGCAGCCAAGTGGGGGCCTTAGAGACCCAGTACTTC,CASSQVGALETQYF
TRBJ1-6,.,TRBV12-3/TRBV12-4,.,TGTGCCAGCAGCGGGGAAAACTCGGCCCTCCACTTT,CASSGENSALHF
TRBJ2-7,.,TRBV7-2,TRBD1,TGTGCCAGCAGCCCGGACAGGTACGAGCAGTACTTC,CASSPDRYEQYF
TRBJ2-7,.,TRBV18,TRBD2,TGTGCCAGCTCAAAGACTAGCGGGAGTACATACGAGCAGTACTTC,CASSKTSGSTYEQYF
TRBJ2-2,once,TRBV2,.,TGTGCCAGCAGGCCAGGGACCGGGGAGCTGTTTTTT,CASRPGTGELFF
TRBJ2-1,.,TRBV29-1,TRBD2,TGCAGCGCCGCCGGGACTAGCGGGAACTACAATGAGCAGTTCTTC,CSAAGTSGNYNEQFF
TRBJ1-2,.,TRBV2,TRBD1,TGTGCCAGCTCGGGACAGGGACAGTCTGCTGGCTACACCTTC,CASSGQGQSAGYTF
TRBJ2-1,few,TRBV4-2,TRBD2,TGTGCCAGCAGCCTACTCACTAGCGGAGCCTTCTCCTACAATGAGCAGTTCTTC,CASSLLTSGAFSYNEQFF
TRBJ2-5,.,TRBV9,TRBD1,TGTGCCAGCAGCACAGCCGGGACAGGGGGCCGGGAGACCCAGTACTTC,CASSTAGTGGRETQYF
TRBJ2-5,once,TRBV11-2,.,TGTGCCAGCAGTTCCCCGGGGGTTAAGACCCAGTACTTC,CASSSPGVKTQYF
TRBJ2-2,.,TRBV10-3,.,TGTGCCATCAGGCCGGGACAGAACACCGGGGAGCTGTTTTTT,CAIRPGQNTGELFF
TRBJ2-1,.,TRBV15,.,TGTGCCACCAGCAGAGTTCTGTTCAGCTCCTACAATGAGCAGTTCTTC,CATSRVLFSSYNEQFF
TRBJ2-7,once,TRBV19,.,TGTGCCAGTAGTCCCCGTGACAGGACCTACGAGCAGTACTTC,CASSPRDRTYEQYF